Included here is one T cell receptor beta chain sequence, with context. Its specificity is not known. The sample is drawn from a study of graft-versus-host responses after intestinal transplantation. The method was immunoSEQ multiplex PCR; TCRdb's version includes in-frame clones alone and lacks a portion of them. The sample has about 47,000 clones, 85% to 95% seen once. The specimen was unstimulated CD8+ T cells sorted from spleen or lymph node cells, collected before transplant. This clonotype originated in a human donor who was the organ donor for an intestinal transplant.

The CDR3 coding sequence is TGCGCCAGCAGCCAAGACGGGAAGACAGGCTTCGCATCTTACGAGCAGTACTTC. Translated: CASSQDGKTGFASYEQYF. The chain carries TRBV4-1 and TRBJ2-7, with a possible D match to TRBD1 (6 bases). The CDR3 consists of 18 residues. The germline gives CDR1 MGHRA, CDR2 YSYEKL. V was trimmed by 0 bases and J by 4 bases, leaving 22 bases between them.